This T cell receptor beta chain came from a study of blood T cell repertoires in COVID-19. Overall study context: The origin of the acute and convalescent COVID-19 samples was the United States, Italy and Spain. Sources were T cells, B-cell-depleted T cells, or PBMCs; the material itself was cDNA or gDNA.

Original handling: Reference gene primers were amplified, and this amplification served to estimate nucleated cell counts. Assay used: immunoSEQ multiplex PCR; TCRdb lists only in-frame clones, some missing. Clonal size and the V and J genes are those of that table, whereas D and trimming came from the DNA. The repertoire holds under 350,000 clones, with around 89% as singletons. Trimming cost V 3 bases and J 1 base, with 11 bases left between them. From germline, CDR1 is SGHRS and CDR2 YFSETQ. The CDR3 contains 15 residues. Sample: peripheral blood. The chain combines TRBV5-1 with TRBJ2-4, with D possibly matching TRBD2 (6 bases). The receptor was derived from a man aged 40-49 years with acute or convalescent COVID-19. CDR3 loop: CASSSGGWAKNIQYF. CDR3 nucleotide sequence: TGCGCCAGCAGCTCCGGGGGTTGGGCCAAAAACATTCAGTACTTC. The entire variable domain, with the rest obtained from reference TRBV5-1 and TRBJ2-4, is as follows: KAGVTQTPRYLIKTRGQQVTLSCSPISGHRSVSWYQQTPGQGLQFLFEYFSETQRNKGNFPGRFSGRQFSNSRSEMNVSTLELGDSALYLCASSSGGWAKNIQYFGAGTRLSVL.